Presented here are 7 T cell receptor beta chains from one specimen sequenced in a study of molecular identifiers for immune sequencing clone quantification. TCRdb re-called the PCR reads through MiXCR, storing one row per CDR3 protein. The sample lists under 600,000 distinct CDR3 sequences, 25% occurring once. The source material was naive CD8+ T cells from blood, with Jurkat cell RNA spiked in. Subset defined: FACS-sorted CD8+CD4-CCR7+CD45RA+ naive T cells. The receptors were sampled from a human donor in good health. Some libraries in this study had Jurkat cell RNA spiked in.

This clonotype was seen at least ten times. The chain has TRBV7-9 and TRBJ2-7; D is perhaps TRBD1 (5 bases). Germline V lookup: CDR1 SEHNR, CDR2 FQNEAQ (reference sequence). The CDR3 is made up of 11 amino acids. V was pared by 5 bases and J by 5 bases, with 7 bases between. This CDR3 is CASSPTDEQYF. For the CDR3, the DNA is TGTGCCAGCAGCCCGACAGACGAGCAGTACTTC. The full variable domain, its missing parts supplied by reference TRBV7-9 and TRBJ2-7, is DTGVSQNPRHKITKRGQNVTFRCDPISEHNRLYWYRQTLGQGPEFLTYFQNEAQLEKSRLLSDRFSAERPKGSFSTLEIQRTEQGDSAMYLCASSPTDEQYFGPGTRLTVT.

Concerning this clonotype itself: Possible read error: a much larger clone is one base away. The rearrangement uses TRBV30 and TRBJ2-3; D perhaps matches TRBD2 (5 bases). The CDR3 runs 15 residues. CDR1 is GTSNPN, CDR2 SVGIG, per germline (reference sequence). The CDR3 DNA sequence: TGTGCCTGGAGTGAGGGTTGGGCTAGCACAGATGCGCAGTATTTT. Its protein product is CAWSEGWASTDAQYF. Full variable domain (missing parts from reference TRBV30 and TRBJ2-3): SQTIHQWPATLVQPVGSPLSLECTVEGTSNPNLYWYRQAAGRGLQLLFYSVGIGQISSEVPQNLSASRPQDRQFILSSKKLLLSDSGFYLCAWSEGWASTDAQYFGPGTRLTVL.

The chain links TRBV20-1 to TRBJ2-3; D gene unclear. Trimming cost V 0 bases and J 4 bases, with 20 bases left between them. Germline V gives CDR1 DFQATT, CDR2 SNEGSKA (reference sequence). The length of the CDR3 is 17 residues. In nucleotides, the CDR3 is TGCAGTGCTAGAGATCCGGAGAAACCCAACCGCGCAGATACGCAGTATTTT. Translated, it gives CSARDPEKPNRADTQYF.

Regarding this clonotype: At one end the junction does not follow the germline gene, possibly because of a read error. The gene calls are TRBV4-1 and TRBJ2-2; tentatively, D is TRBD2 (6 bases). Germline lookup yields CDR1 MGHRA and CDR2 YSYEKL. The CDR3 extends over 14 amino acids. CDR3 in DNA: TGCGCCAGCAGCCAAGGAACGGAGGGCGGGGAGCCGTTTTTT. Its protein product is CASSQGTEGGEPFF.

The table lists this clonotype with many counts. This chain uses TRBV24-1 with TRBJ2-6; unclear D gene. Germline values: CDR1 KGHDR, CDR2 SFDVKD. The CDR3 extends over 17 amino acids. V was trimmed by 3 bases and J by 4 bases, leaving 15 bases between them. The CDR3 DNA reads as TGTGCCACCAGTGATGGCCCCGTACGCCCGGGGGCCAACGTCCTGACTTTC. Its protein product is CATSDGPVRPGANVLTF.

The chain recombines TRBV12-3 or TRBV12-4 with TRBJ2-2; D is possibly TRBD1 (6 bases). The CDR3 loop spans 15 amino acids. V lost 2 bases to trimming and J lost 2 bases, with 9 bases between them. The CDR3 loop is CASSLSQGNTGELFF. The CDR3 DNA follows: TGTGCCAGCAGTTTATCACAGGGTAACACCGGGGAGCTGTTTTTT.

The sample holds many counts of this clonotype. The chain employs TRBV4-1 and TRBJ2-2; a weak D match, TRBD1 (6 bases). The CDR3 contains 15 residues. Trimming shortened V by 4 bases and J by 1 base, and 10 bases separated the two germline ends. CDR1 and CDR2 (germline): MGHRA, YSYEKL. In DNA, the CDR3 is TGCGCCAGCAGCCTAAAACAGGGGAACACCGGGGAGCTGTTTTTT. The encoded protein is CASSLKQGNTGELFF.